What follows are 27 T cell receptor beta chains derived from one specimen sequenced in a study of Tregs in tolerant kidney transplant recipients. Using immunoSEQ multiplex PCR, the repertoire was profiled, and TCRdb retains in-frame clones only, with some absent. The table for this sample gives 30,000 or so clones. Sequencing used CD8+ T cells from blood, obtained before the transplant. The receptor source for this set is a human donor who received a combined kidney and bone marrow transplant.

Of note for this clone: Read sequence stops 3 residues before the CDR3 end, and the germline J gene provides the missing end. The V and J genes are TRBV5-6 and TRBJ1-5, with D unresolved. This CDR3 comprises 14 residues. Trimming pared 1 base from V and 2 bases from J, leaving 7 bases between. Per the germline V gene, CDR1 is SGHDT and CDR2 is YYEEEE. The CDR3 protein is CASSLLSGNQPQHF. The part of the CDR3 DNA that was read is TGTGCCAGCAGCTTGTTGTCGGGCAATCAGCCC.

Turning to this clone: The read comes to an end 3 residues before the CDR3 does, leaving the germline J gene to fill in the end. The rearrangement uses TRBV29-1 and TRBJ1-2; perhaps TRBD1 as D (5 bases). The ends were cut back, 7 bases at V and 4 bases at J, with 19 bases in the middle. This CDR3 contains 14 residues. From germline, CDR1 is SQVTM and CDR2 ANQGSEA. CDR3 in amino acids: CSAVSITGFYGYTF. The DNA read from the CDR3 is TGCAGCGCCGTCTCTATTACAGGATTCTATGGC.

As for this clone: The DNA ends 3 residues before the CDR3 does, and the rest of the CDR3 is filled in from the germline J gene. The chain joins TRBV6-1 to TRBJ2-7; 7 positions agree with TRBD1. The CDR3 totals 15 residues. V lost 4 bases and J lost 0; bases outside the gene matches: 6. CDR1 is MNHNS and CDR2 is SASEGT in the germline V gene. This CDR3 is CASSGTGMPSYEQYF. CDR3 bases read: TGTGCCAGCAGTGGGACAGGAATGCCCTCCTACGAG.

As for this clone: The CDR3 goes on 3 residues after the read ends, and that part is filled in from the germline J gene. The rearrangement joins TRBV7-9 to TRBJ2-1, with 11 nucleotides matching TRBD2. J lost 4 bases, V lost 6 bases, and 5 bases had no gene match. The germline V gene encodes CDR1 SEHNR and CDR2 FQNEAQ (reference sequence). The CDR3 is 15 amino acids. The CDR3 bases that were read are TGTGCCAGCAGAAAAACTAGCGGGAGTTACAATGAG. Protein sequence: CASRKTSGSYNE. Given in full, the CDR3 is CASRKTSGSYNEQFF.

Comment on this clone: The read finishes 3 residues shy of the CDR3 end, and the germline J gene is used to complete it. The chain carries TRBV5-1 and TRBJ2-1; D is undetermined. The CDR3 spans 15 residues. Germline CDR1 reads SGHRS; CDR2 reads YFSETQ. The V gene lost 0 bases and the J gene lost 7 bases, with 14 bases spanning the gap. The CDR3 sequence is CASSLEGPSFNEQFF. CDR3 DNA, as far as it was read: TGCGCCAGCAGCTTGGAGGGCCCTTCTTTTAATGAG. The full variable domain, its missing parts supplied by reference TRBV5-1 and TRBJ2-1, is KAGVTQTPRYLIKTRGQQVTLSCSPISGHRSVSWYQQTPGQGLQFLFEYFSETQRNKGNFPGRFSGRQFSNSRSEMNVSTLELGDSALYLCASSLEGPSFNEQFFGPGTRLTVL.

Remarks on this clone: The read terminates 3 residues before the CDR3 end, so the remaining end is supplied by the germline J gene. The chain uses TRBV30 and TRBJ2-7, with TRBD1 as a possible D gene (5 bases). Trimming shortened V by 0 bases and J by 0 bases, and 6 bases separated the two germline ends. This CDR3 has 13 residues. Germline assignment: CDR1 GTSNPN and CDR2 SVGIG (reference sequence). The CDR3 bases that were read are TGTGCCTGGAGTGTAGGGGACTCCTACGAG. Amino acid sequence: CAWSVGDSYE. Given in full, the CDR3 is CAWSVGDSYEQYF.

To note about this clone: The CDR3 end falls 3 residues outside the read, so it is completed with the germline J gene. The rearrangement links TRBV20-1 to TRBJ1-2; 9 nucleotides agree with TRBD1. The CDR3 loop spans 14 amino acids. With V trimmed by 5 bases and J by 4 bases, 8 bases remained unmatched. The germline V gene encodes CDR1 DFQATT and CDR2 SNEGSKA (reference sequence). Incomplete CDR3 DNA: TGCAGTGCTTCCGGGACAGGGTTTTTCTATGGC. This gives the protein CSASGTGFFYG. The complete CDR3 protein is CSASGTGFFYGYTF.

About this clone itself: The read ends 3 residues shy of where the CDR3 ends; the end is completed using the germline J gene. The chain has TRBV7-9 and TRBJ2-1; 7 bases agree with TRBD2. The CDR3 contains 15 residues. Germline V gene data show CDR1 as SEHNR and CDR2 as FQNEAQ (reference sequence). Trimming took 8 bases from V and 5 from J; bases not matched to a gene: 12. The CDR3 is CASRYGLAVHNEQFF. CDR3 DNA (partial): TGTGCCAGCCGCTACGGTCTAGCGGTACACAATGAG.

With regard to this clone: The sequence runs out 3 residues before the end of the CDR3; the remainder is reconstructed from the germline J gene. This chain uses TRBV11-1 with TRBJ2-7; 8 nucleotides line up with TRBD2. CDR1 is SGHAT, CDR2 FQDESV, per germline (reference sequence). The V gene end was trimmed by 4 bases and the J gene end by 6 bases; junction bases not matched to a gene: 2. The CDR3 runs 12 residues. The part of the CDR3 DNA that was read is TGTGCCAGCAGCTACGGACTAGCCGAG. This encodes CASSYGLAE. The entire CDR3 is CASSYGLAEQYF.

To note about this clone: The read gets to within 3 residues of the CDR3 end, and the germline J gene fills in the rest. The J gene is TRBJ2-7, the V gene TRBV7-3; D might be TRBD2 (6 bases). V lost 1 base and J 3 bases, leaving 16 bases between the germline ends. The CDR3 is 16 amino acids. Germline lookup yields CDR1 SGHTA and CDR2 FQGTGA. The CDR3 bases that were read are TGTGCCAGCAGCTTAATGGGCGGGAATGGGATCTACGAG. Translation gives CASSLMGGNGIYE. The full CDR3 is CASSLMGGNGIYEQYF. Based on the CDR3 plus reference TRBV7-3 and TRBJ2-7, the full variable domain is GAGVSQTPSNKVTEKGKYVELRCDPISGHTALYWYRQSLGQGPEFLIYFQGTGAADDSGLPNDRFFAVRPEGSVSTLKIQRTERGDSAVYLCASSLMGGNGIYEQYFGPGTRLTVT.

Note on this clone: The read terminates 3 residues before the CDR3 end, so the remaining end is supplied by the germline J gene. The genes are TRBV20-1 and TRBJ2-7; TRBD1 or TRBD2 may be the D gene (5 bases each). The CDR3 contains 17 residues. CDR1 and CDR2 (germline): DFQATT, SNEGSKA (reference sequence). V lost 0 bases and J 0 bases, leaving 18 bases between the germline ends. The part of the CDR3 DNA that was read is TGCAGTGCTAGAGAGAGGGATTGGGGCAGGGACTCCTACGAG. This encodes CSARERDWGRDSYE. The CDR3 reads in full as CSARERDWGRDSYEQYF.

Worth noting for this clone: The CDR3 extends 3 residues past the end of the read, so its final part is completed from the germline J gene. The rearrangement joins TRBV5-6 to TRBJ2-5; D is ambiguous. CDR3 size: 12 residues. Trimming stripped 4 bases from V and 3 bases from J, with 7 bases between. Germline V gene sequence: CDR1 SGHDT, CDR2 YYEEEE. CDR3 DNA (partial): TGTGCCAGCAGCGGTACAGAAGAGACC. Translating it yields CASSGTEET. The whole CDR3 protein reads CASSGTEETQYF. Full variable domain (outside the CDR3, taken from reference TRBV5-6 and TRBJ2-5): DAGVTQSPTHLIKTRGQQVTLRCSPKSGHDTVSWYQQALGQGPQFIFQYYEEEERQRGNFPDRFSGHQFPNYSSELNVNALLLGDSALYLCASSGTEETQYFGPGTRLLVL.

About this clone: The CDR3 goes on 3 residues after the read ends, and that part is filled in from the germline J gene. The chain has TRBV20-1 and TRBJ2-3; weak D call: TRBD2 (6 bases). The CDR3 spans 14 residues. Trimming left V 1 base short and J 6 bases short, with 14 bases between. Germline V gene lookup returns CDR1 DFQATT and CDR2 SNEGSKA (reference sequence). CDR3 DNA, as far as it was read: TGCAGTGCTAGAGGCCCGGGACTTCCTGATACG. Its protein product is CSARGPGLPDT. The whole CDR3 sequence is CSARGPGLPDTQYF.

About this clone: The read stops 3 residues short of the end of the CDR3; the missing end is completed from the germline J gene. The chain couples TRBV7-6 to TRBJ1-3, with no clear D. This CDR3 is 15 amino acids long. Germline V gives CDR1 SGHVS, CDR2 FNYEAQ. V was pared by 5 bases and J by 0 bases, with 11 bases between. Here the CDR3 reads CASSPTPYSGNTIYF. Partial CDR3 DNA: TGTGCCAGCAGCCCCACTCCATACTCTGGAAACACC. Full variable domain (outside the CDR3, taken from reference TRBV7-6 and TRBJ1-3): GAGVSQSPRYKVTKRGQDVALRCDPISGHVSLYWYRQALGQGPEFLTYFNYEAQQDKSGLPNDRFSAERPEGSISTLTIQRTEQRDSAMYRCASSPTPYSGNTIYFGEGSWLTVV.

Comments on this clone: The CDR3 end is not reached by the read, which stops 3 residues before it; the germline J gene fills it in. The chain links TRBV20-1 to TRBJ2-7; weak D call: TRBD2 (6 bases). This CDR3 is built from 15 residues. Germline CDR1 and CDR2: DFQATT and SNEGSKA (reference sequence). Between the trimmed V and J ends, which lost 3 bases and 3 bases, there was a span of 18 bases. CDR3 in amino acids: CSARPFRDSHYEQYF. The part of the CDR3 DNA that was read is TGCAGTGCTAGGCCTTTTAGGGACTCCCACTACGAG.

Turning to this clone: The read is 3 residues too short to cover the CDR3 end, so that end is filled in from the germline J gene. The chain uses TRBV2 and TRBJ2-7; D is unresolved. The CDR3 spans 12 residues. With 1 base removed from V and 3 bases from J, the gap between germline ends came to 4 bases. Germline lookup yields CDR1 SNHLY and CDR2 FYNNEI. This CDR3 is CASSEEGYEQYF. CDR3 bases read: TGTGCCAGCAGTGAAGAGGGCTACGAG.

About this clone itself: The missing CDR3 end, 3 residues past where the read stops, is filled in from the germline J gene. This chain uses TRBV5-4 with TRBJ1-1; possible D gene TRBD1, 6 bases. CDR1 and CDR2 (germline): SGHNT, YYREEE (reference sequence). This CDR3 contains 13 residues. V was shortened by 4 bases and J by 5 bases, with 12 bases between the two germline ends. CDR3 protein: CASSGPGATEAFF. The part of the CDR3 DNA that was read is TGTGCCAGCAGCGGACCAGGGGCAACTGAA.

As for this clone: The read terminates 3 residues before the CDR3 end, so the remaining end is supplied by the germline J gene. This chain joins TRBV5-5 and TRBJ1-4; weak D call: TRBD1 (6 bases). The germline V and J ends were trimmed by 2 bases and 5 bases, with 13 bases remaining between them. The CDR3 extends over 15 amino acids. Looked up from germline, CDR1 is SGHKS and CDR2 is YYEKEE (reference sequence). CDR3 loop: CASSFSGVINEKLFF. The DNA read from the CDR3 is TGTGCCAGCAGCTTTTCAGGGGTTATAAATGAAAAA.

The CDR3 is CSAMNRAYKNIQYF. The CDR3 bases that were read are TGCAGTGCAATGAACAGGGCCTACAAAAACATT. The gene calls are TRBV20-1 and TRBJ2-4, with a tentative D call TRBD1 (6 bases). The CDR3 extends 3 residues past the end of the read, so its final part is completed from the germline J gene. This CDR3 region has 14 residues. V lost 6 bases and J lost 3, with 15 bases in between. Looked up from germline, CDR1 is DFQATT and CDR2 is SNEGSKA (reference sequence).

As for this clone: The CDR3 end lies 3 residues beyond the end of the read and is filled in from the germline J gene. J is TRBJ2-1 and V is TRBV7-2, with D possibly TRBD1 on 5 matching bases. Deletions cut 5 bases from V and 1 base from J, with 9 bases between. CDR3 size: 14 residues. Germline lookup yields CDR1 SGHTA and CDR2 FQGNSA. CDR3 sequence reads: CASSEDSSYNEQFF. The CDR3 DNA, read in part, is TGTGCCAGCAGCGAAGACAGTTCCTACAATGAG.

About this clone itself: With the read ending 3 residues before the CDR3 end, the germline J gene is used to fill in that end. The chain couples TRBV30 to TRBJ2-7; 10 positions agree with TRBD1. CDR1 is GTSNPN, CDR2 SVGIG, per germline (reference sequence). The CDR3 extends over 13 amino acids. Trimming cost V 4 bases and J 6 bases; bases outside gene matches: 6. The CDR3: CAWNMDRGSEQYF. CDR3 DNA, as far as it was read: TGTGCCTGGAATATGGACAGGGGGTCCGAG.

With regard to this clone: The CDR3 end falls 3 residues outside the read, so it is completed with the germline J gene. The gene calls are TRBV27 and TRBJ2-7, with 7 bases matching TRBD1. The CDR3 is 14 residues long. With V trimmed by 5 bases and J by 2 bases, 6 bases remained unmatched. Germline assignment: CDR1 MNHEY and CDR2 SMNVEV (reference sequence). CDR3 protein: CASSPWDRPYEQYF. The covered CDR3 bases are TGTGCCAGCAGTCCGTGGGACAGACCCTACGAG.

To note about this clone: The read ends 3 residues early relative to the CDR3; the germline J gene fills the gap. V is TRBV19 and J is TRBJ1-1, with 8 positions matching TRBD1. The CDR3 loop spans 14 amino acids. The germline gives CDR1 LNHDA, CDR2 SQIVND (reference sequence). J was trimmed by 2 bases and V by 6 bases; bases with no gene match: 5. CDR3 DNA (partial): TGTGCCAGTAGCGGTCAGGGGGCAAACACTGAA. Translating gives CASSGQGANTE. The entire CDR3 protein reads CASSGQGANTEAFF.

Concerning this clone: The read terminates 3 residues ahead of where the CDR3 ends, so the germline J gene completes it. The gene calls are TRBV29-1 and TRBJ2-6, with D hard to call. In germline, CDR1 is SQVTM, CDR2 ANQGSEA. The CDR3 totals 13 residues. Trimming removed 4 bases from V and 0 bases from J, with 4 bases in between. The covered CDR3 bases are TGCAGCGTTGTAGTCTCTGGGGCCAACGTC. It codes for CSVVVSGANV. The full CDR3 protein reads CSVVVSGANVLTF.

Comments on this clone: The DNA ends 3 residues before the CDR3 does, and the rest of the CDR3 is filled in from the germline J gene. The rearrangement links TRBV11-2 to TRBJ2-1; 9 bases map to TRBD2. Per germline, CDR1 SGHAT and CDR2 FQNNGV. V lost 5 bases and J lost 7; bases outside the gene matches: 3. The CDR3 contains 13 residues. CDR3 protein: CASSTTSGNEQFF. The sequenced part of the CDR3 DNA is TGTGCCAGCAGCACTACTAGCGGGAATGAG.

In the case of this clone: The read gets to within 3 residues of the CDR3 end, and the germline J gene fills in the rest. The rearrangement joins TRBV19 to TRBJ2-7; a weak D match, TRBD2 (5 bases). V shed 7 bases and J shed 3 bases, with 16 bases lying between them. The CDR3 covers 14 residues. Germline-derived CDR1 and CDR2 are LNHDA and SQIVND (reference sequence). The DNA read from the CDR3 is TGTGCCAGTACCGATGACCCACGGGGCTACGAG. Its translation is CASTDDPRGYE. The full CDR3 protein is CASTDDPRGYEQYF.

Concerning this clone: Coverage ceases 3 residues before the CDR3 finishes, and the germline J gene fills in the end. V gene TRBV19 combines with J gene TRBJ1-4; 7 nucleotides agree with TRBD1. This CDR3 has 14 amino acids. Germline-derived CDR1 and CDR2 are LNHDA and SQIVND (reference sequence). Germline trimming cut 5 bases from V and 2 bases from J; bases unmatched to any gene: 2. CDR3 amino acids: CASSWDSTNEKLFF. The covered CDR3 bases are TGTGCCAGTAGTTGGGACAGCACTAATGAAAAA.